Described below is a single T cell receptor (beta chain) sequence and its context. In the original workflow: It was from reference gene primer amplification that nucleated cell counts were estimated. The table came from immunoSEQ multiplex PCR; TCRdb's copy has only in-frame clones and leaves some out. V and J calls plus clone size are reproduced from that table; the DNA served to infer D and trimming. The data show 470,000 or so clones, 70% to 90% seen once. This specimen belongs to a study of blood T cell repertoires in COVID-19. Study in general: The United States, Italy and Spain were the sources of the acute and convalescent COVID-19 samples. Nucleic acid was either cDNA or gDNA, and it came from T cells, B-cell-depleted T cells, or PBMCs.

Per germline, CDR1 SGHNT and CDR2 YYREEE (reference sequence). Trimming cost V 3 bases and J 1 base, with 10 bases left between them. This CDR3 is built from 14 residues. The V and J genes are TRBV5-4 and TRBJ1-1; a weak D match, TRBD1 (6 bases). The sequence came from a human donor in a cohort sampled during active COVID-19. Sample: peripheral blood. As DNA, the CDR3 is TGTGCCAGCAGCTCCCAGACAGGGAACACTGAAGCTTTCTTT. Protein sequence: CASSSQTGNTEAFF.